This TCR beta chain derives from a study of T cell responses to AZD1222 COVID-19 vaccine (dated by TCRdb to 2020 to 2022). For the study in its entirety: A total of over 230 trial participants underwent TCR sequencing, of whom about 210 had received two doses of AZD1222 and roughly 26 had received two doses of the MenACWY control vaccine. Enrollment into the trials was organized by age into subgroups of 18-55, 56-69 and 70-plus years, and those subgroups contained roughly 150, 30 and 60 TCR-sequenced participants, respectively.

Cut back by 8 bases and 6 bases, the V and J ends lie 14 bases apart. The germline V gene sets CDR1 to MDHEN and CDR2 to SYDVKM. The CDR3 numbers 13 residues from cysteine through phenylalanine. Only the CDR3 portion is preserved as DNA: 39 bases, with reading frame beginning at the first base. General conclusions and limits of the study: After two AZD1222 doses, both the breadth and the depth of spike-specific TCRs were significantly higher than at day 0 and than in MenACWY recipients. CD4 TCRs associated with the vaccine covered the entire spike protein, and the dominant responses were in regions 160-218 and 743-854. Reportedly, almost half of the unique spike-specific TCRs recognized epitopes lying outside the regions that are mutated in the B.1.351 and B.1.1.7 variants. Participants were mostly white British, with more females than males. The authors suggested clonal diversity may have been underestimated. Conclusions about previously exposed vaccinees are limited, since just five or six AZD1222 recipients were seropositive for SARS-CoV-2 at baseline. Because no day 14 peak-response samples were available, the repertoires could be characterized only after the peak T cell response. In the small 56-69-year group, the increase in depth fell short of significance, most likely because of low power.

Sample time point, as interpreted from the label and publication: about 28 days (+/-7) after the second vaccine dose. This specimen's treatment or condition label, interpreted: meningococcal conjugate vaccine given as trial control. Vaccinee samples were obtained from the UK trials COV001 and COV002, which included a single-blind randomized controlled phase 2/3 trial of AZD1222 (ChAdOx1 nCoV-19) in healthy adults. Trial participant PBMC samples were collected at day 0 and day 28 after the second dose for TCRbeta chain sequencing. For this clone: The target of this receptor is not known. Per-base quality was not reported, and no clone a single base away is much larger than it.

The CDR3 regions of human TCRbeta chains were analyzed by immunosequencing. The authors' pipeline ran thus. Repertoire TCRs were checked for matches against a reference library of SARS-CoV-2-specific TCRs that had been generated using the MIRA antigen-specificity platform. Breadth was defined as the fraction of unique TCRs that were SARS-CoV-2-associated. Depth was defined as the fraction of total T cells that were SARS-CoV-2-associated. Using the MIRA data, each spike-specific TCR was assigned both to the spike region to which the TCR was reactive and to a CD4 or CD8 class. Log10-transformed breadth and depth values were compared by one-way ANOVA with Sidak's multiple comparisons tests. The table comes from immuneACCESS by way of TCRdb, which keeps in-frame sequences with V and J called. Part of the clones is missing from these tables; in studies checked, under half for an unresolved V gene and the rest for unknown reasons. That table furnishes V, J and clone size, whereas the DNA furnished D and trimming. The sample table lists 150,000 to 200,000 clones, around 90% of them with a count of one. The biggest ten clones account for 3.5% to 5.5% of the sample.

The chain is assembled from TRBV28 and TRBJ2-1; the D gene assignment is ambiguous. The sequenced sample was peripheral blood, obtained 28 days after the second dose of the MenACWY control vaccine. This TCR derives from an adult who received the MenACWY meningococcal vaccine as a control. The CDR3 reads CASGDGWRNEQFF. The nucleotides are TGTGCCAGCGGGGATGGGTGGCGCAATGAGCAGTTCTTC. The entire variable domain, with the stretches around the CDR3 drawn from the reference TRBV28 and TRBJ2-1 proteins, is DVKVTQSSRYLVKRTGEKVFLECVQDMDHENMFWYRQDPGLGLRLIYFSYDVKMKEKGDIPEGYSVSREKKERFSLILESASTNQTSMYLCASGDGWRNEQFFGPGTRLTVL.